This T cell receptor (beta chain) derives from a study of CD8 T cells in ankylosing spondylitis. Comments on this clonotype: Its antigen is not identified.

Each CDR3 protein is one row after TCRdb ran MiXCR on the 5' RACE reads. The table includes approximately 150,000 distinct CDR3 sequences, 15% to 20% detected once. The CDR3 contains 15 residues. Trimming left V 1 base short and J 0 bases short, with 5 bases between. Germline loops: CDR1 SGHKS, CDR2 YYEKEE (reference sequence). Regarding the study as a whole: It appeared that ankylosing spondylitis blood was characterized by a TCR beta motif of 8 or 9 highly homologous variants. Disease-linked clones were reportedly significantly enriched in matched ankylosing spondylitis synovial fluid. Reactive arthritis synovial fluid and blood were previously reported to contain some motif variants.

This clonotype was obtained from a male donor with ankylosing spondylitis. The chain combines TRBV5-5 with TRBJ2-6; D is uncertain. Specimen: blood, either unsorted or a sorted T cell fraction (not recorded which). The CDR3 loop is CASSLSYSGANVLTF. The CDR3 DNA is TGTGCCAGCAGCTTGAGTTACTCTGGGGCCAACGTCCTGACTTTC.